Included here is one T cell receptor (beta chain) sequence, with context. Its antigen is still unknown. Per-base quality was not reported, and no clone a single base away is much larger than it. These data come from a study of blood T cell repertoires in COVID-19 (dated by TCRdb to 2018 to 2021). Background on the whole study: Samples covering the acute and convalescent phases of COVID-19 were provided by collaborators in the United States, Italy and Spain. The prospective study material was composed of cDNA or gDNA derived from T cells, B-cell-depleted T cells, or PBMCs. The dataset comprised deeply sampled blood TCRbeta repertoires from subjects exposed to, actively infected with, or recovered from COVID-19. The repertoires were made available in a free public database intended to serve as a resource for research on the immune response to SARS-CoV-2. The samples were drawn from the first 160 participants of the ongoing ImmuneRACE study and from 950 to 1,500 subjects provided by 6 global collaborators. Sample metadata almost always included a de-identified subject ID, COVID-19 status, age in years and sex. HLA class I and class II types, where available, came from metadata supplied by the sample provider rather than from assay-based typing.

In the prospective study, participants were roughly 18 to 100 years old, resided in 24 geographic areas of the United States, and were enrolled through a virtual design. To assign participants to cohorts, the prospective study relied on clinical history that participants themselves reported in a screening survey and a study questionnaire. Exposed participants had been in contact with someone with a PCR-confirmed or clinician-diagnosed COVID-19 case within 2 weeks of study entry. Mobile phlebotomists in the prospective study collected whole blood, serum and a nasopharyngeal or oropharyngeal swab from every participant. Additional blood draws and questionnaires over an approximately 2-month period could optionally be provided by prospective study participants. Before DNA extraction, prospective study blood samples were shipped either frozen or at room temperature. Cut back by 5 bases and 4 bases, the V and J ends lie 11 bases apart. The CDR3 starts with the cysteine, ends with the phenylalanine, and has 13 residues. Of all the DNA, just the CDR3 is kept, 39 bases in frame from base 1. CDR1 and CDR2, per the germline V gene (reference sequence), are PRHDT and FYEKMQ.

The immunoSEQ Assay, a bias-controlled multiplex PCR, was used to amplify TCRbeta CDR3 regions from genomic DNA. In the source study's methods: The number of nucleated cells in each sample was estimated by amplification of reference gene primers within the assay. Sequence reads were collapsed and filtered to measure the absolute abundance of every unique TCRbeta CDR3 rearrangement. For each sample, productive Simpson clonality was calculated by taking the square root of Simpson's diversity index across productive rearrangements. TCRdb's version of the immuneACCESS table is confined to in-frame rearrangements and falls short of the full clone set. An unresolved V gene accounts for under half of the shortfall where checked; the remainder is of unknown origin. The V and J calls and clone size come from that table; D and trimming were worked out from the DNA. Across this sample there are 250,000 or so clones, with around nine tenths seen only once. The biggest ten clones account for 3.1% of the sample.

Results the study describes overall, beyond this receptor: How much clinical and demographic metadata was included differed by source and by participant, and the metadata was provided uncurated.

Sequenced input: PBMCs or T cells enriched from blood (not recorded which). The sequence joins TRBV13 to TRBJ1-2; TRBD1 is a possible D gene, resting on 6 matching bases. The clonotype was recovered from a woman between 35 and 50 years old who had been exposed to COVID-19. The base sequence is TGTGCCAGCAGCGTCGGACAGATCTATGGCTACACCTTC. Protein translation: CASSVGQIYGYTF.